The source of this T cell receptor beta chain is a study of OX40 agonist ivuxolimab in advanced cancers. Turning to the study itself: The patients received ivuxolimab by intravenous route every 2 weeks at 0.01 to 10 mg/kg. Therapy given before enrollment (anti-PD-1, anti-PD-L1 or anti-CTLA-4) was allowed, and roughly 42% had some. Study-wide points: Averaging showed that CD8+ T cells had more expanded clones than CD4+ did. No determination was made of the antigen specificity of the expanded peripheral T cells.

Germline CDR1 and CDR2: MGHRA and YSYEKL. CDR3 length equals 15 residues. The ends lost 0 bases at V and 7 bases at J; junction bases unmatched: 4. With regard to this clone: Antigen: not known.

Generated by immunoSEQ multiplex PCR, the TCRdb table keeps only in-frame clones and is missing some. The data show tens of thousands of clones, 80% to 90% seen once. This TCR derives from an adult with an advanced solid tumor such as melanoma, head and neck, liver or kidney cancer. The specimen comprised CD4+ or CD8+ T cells sorted from blood, sampled in a trial of the OX40 agonist ivuxolimab. The genes are TRBV4-1 and TRBJ2-2, with 8 bases identical to TRBD1. The CDR3: CASSQEQGAIGELFF. The CDR3, as DNA: TGCGCCAGCAGCCAAGAGCAGGGGGCGATCGGGGAGCTGTTTTTT.